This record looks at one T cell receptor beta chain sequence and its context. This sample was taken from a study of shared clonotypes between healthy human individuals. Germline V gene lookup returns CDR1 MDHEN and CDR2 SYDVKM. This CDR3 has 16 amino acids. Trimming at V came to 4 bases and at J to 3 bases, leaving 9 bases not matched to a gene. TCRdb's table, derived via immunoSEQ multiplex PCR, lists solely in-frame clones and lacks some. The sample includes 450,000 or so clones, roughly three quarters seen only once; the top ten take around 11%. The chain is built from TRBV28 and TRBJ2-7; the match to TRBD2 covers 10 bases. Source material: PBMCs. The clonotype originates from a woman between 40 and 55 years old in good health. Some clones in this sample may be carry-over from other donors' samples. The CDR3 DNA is TGTGCCAGCAGTTCTCCCGCTAGCGGGAGTATCTACGAGCAGTACTTC. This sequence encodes CASSSPASGSIYEQYF.